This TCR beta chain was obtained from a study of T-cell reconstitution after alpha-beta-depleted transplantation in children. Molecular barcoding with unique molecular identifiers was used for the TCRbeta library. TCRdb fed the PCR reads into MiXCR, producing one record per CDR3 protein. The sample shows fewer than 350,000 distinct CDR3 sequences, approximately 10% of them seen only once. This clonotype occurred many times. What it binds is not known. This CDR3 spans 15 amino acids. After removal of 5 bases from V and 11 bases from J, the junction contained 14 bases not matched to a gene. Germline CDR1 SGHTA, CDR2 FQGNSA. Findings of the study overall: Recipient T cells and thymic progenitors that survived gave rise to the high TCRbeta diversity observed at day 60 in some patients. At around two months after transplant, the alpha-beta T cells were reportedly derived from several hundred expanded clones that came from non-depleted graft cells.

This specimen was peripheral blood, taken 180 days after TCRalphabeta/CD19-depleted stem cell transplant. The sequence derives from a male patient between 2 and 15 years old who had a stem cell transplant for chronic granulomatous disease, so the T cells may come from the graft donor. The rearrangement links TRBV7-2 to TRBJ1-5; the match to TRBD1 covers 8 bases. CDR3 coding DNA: TGTGCCAGCAGCCCCGGGCGGCAGGGGGCTGAGGCCCAGCATTTT. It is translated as CASSPGRQGAEAQHF.